Below are 4 T cell receptor beta chains sequenced from a single sample in a study of early T cells in non-severe SARS-CoV-2 infection. From the 5' RACE reads, TCRdb called clonotypes with MiXCR, one entry per CDR3 protein. The top ten clones hold about 6.4% of a sample with about 30,000 distinct CDR3 sequences, approximately 5.3% of them seen once. Sequencing was carried out using whole blood. Receptors originate from an adult who was a healthcare worker with PCR-confirmed SARS-CoV-2 infection or an uninfected control (not recorded which).

As DNA, the CDR3 is TGTGCCAGCCATAGCGGGAGAGTCTATGAGCAGTTCTTC. Translation: CASHSGRVYEQFF. This sequence joins TRBV7-2 and TRBJ2-1; 9 bases map to TRBD2. J gave up 8 bases and V 8 bases, and 7 bases lay outside the gene matches. Germline V CDR1 and CDR2: SGHTA, FQGNSA. The CDR3 is 13 amino acids.

This sequence joins TRBV23-1 and TRBJ1-1; maybe TRBD1 (6 bases). TRBV23-1 is noted as an ORF with a role that remains uncertain. V dropped 0 bases and J dropped 1 base, with 18 bases sitting between them. The CDR3 has 18 amino acids. The chain's CDR3 is CASSQSSLAGAGNTEAFF. The CDR3 nucleotides read TGCGCCAGCAGTCAATCTTCCCTGGCAGGGGCTGGGAACACTGAAGCTTTCTTT.

Regarding this clonotype: Given a much more abundant clone one base away, this may be a read error. This chain links TRBV28 with TRBJ2-4; D perhaps matches TRBD1 (6 bases). V dropped 8 bases and J dropped 1 base, with 9 bases sitting between them. The CDR3 is made up of 13 amino acids. The germline V gene encodes CDR1 MDHEN and CDR2 SYDVKM. CDR3 in DNA: TGTGCCAGCGCCCAGGGGGCCAAAAACATTCAGTACTTC. Protein sequence: CASAQGAKNIQYF.

The chain uses TRBV2 and TRBJ2-7; D assignment may be TRBD1 or TRBD2 (5 bases each). V was pared by 5 bases and J by 6 bases, with 14 bases between. The CDR3 length is 13 residues. Germline CDR1 is SNHLY and CDR2 is FYNNEI. In DNA, the CDR3 is TGTGCCAGCAGTTTCGGGACCCCCCCCGAGCAGTACTTC. Translation: CASSFGTPPEQYF.